These T cell receptor beta chains were read from a single sample in a study of glioma-infiltrating T cells. A single record per CDR3 protein comes from TCRdb applying MiXCR to the multiplex PCR reads. The sample includes about 140,000 distinct CDR3 sequences, roughly two fifths seen only once; the top ten take 20% to 25%. The sample comprised glioma tissue, nonneoplastic brain tissue, or PBMCs (not recorded which). All receptors derive from a human donor with low-grade glioma or glioblastoma, undergoing nonglioma brain surgery, or in good health (not recorded which). CDR3s include the opening cysteine and the closing phenylalanine or tryptophan. D genes are given only for firm matches. The listing skips clone size in some rows; elsewhere it reads once, few, many or a size class.

abundance,d_gene,len,j_gene,v_gene,CDR3nt,CDR3aa
NA,NA,16,TRBJ2-7,TRBV4-1,TGCGCCAGCAGCCAAGAACCCGACCCCGCTTTGGACGAGCAGTACTTC,CASSQEPDPALDEQYF
many,NA,16,TRBJ1-3,TRBV6-2/TRBV6-3,TGTGCCAGCAGTTCACCGGGACACCAAGATGGAAACACCATATATTTT,CASSSPGHQDGNTIYF
few,NA,14,TRBJ1-1,TRBV7-9,TGTGCCAGCAGTTCGAGGGGTATGAACACTGAAGCTTTCTTT,CASSSRGMNTEAFF
NA,TRBD1,12,TRBJ2-1,TRBV12-3/TRBV12-4,TGTGCCAGCAGGGGACCGGACAGGGGTAGTGTCTTC,CASRGPDRGSVF
once,NA,12,TRBJ1-2,TRBV6-2/TRBV6-3,TGTGCCAGCAGGGGTCCTAACTATGGCTACACCTTC,CASRGPNYGYTF
NA,TRBD1,15,TRBJ1-2,TRBV10-3,TGTGCCATCAGCTTCGGACAGGGTGCAAGCTATGGCTACACCTTC,CAISFGQGASYGYTF
NA,TRBD1,12,TRBJ1-2,TRBV20-1,TGCAGTGCTATAGACAGGGGATGGGGCTACACCTTC,CSAIDRGWGYTF
NA,TRBD1,15,TRBJ1-6,TRBV6-1,TGTGCCAGCAGTACCTCCACCAGGGGGAATTCACCCCTCAACTTT,CASSTSTRGNSPLNF
once,NA,14,TRBJ1-2,TRBV11-2,TGTGCCAGCAGCTTAGACCCGGGGTTCTATGGCTACACCTTC,CASSLDPGFYGYTF
many,NA,15,TRBJ2-1,TRBV28,TGTGCCAGCAGCCAACTAGCAGGCTCCTACAATGAGCAGTTCTTC,CASSQLAGSYNEQFF
NA,NA,16,TRBJ2-2,TRBV24-1,TGTGCCACCAGTGATTTGGGGCAGGGCTCCGCCGGGGAGCTGTTTTTT,CATSDLGQGSAGELFF
NA,NA,12,TRBJ2-5,TRBV12-3/TRBV12-4,TGTGCCAGCAGCTATACCCCGGAGACCCAGTACTTC,CASSYTPETQYF
few,TRBD2,18,TRBJ2-5,TRBV4-1,TGCGCCAGCAGCCAAGGAGTTGGGGGACTAAACCGACGAGAGACCCAGTACTTC,CASSQGVGGLNRRETQYF
few,NA,13,TRBJ2-7,TRBV10-3,TGTGCCATCAGTGGTAACAGCTCCTACGAGCAGTACTTC,CAISGNSSYEQYF
NA,NA,12,TRBJ2-7,TRBV6-2/TRBV6-3,TGTGCCGGCCGGGGTGGATCCTACGAGCAGTACTTC,CAGRGGSYEQYF
NA,NA,13,TRBJ2-3,TRBV7-2,TGTGCCAGCAAGCTCACTAGCACAGATACGCAGTATTTT,CASKLTSTDTQYF
NA,NA,15,TRBJ2-7,TRBV6-1,TGTGCCAGCAGTGGACCTAGCGATTTTAATAACGAGCAGTACTTC,CASSGPSDFNNEQYF
few,TRBD1,12,TRBJ1-2,TRBV19,TGTGCCAGTAGTTTGACAGGGGACGGCTACACCTTC,CASSLTGDGYTF
NA,NA,14,TRBJ2-6,TRBV7-2,TGTGCCAGCAGCTCCTCGTCTGGGGCCAACGTCCTGACTTTC,CASSSSSGANVLTF
NA,NA,12,TRBJ1-6,TRBV10-3,TGTGCCATCAGTGAGGAAAGGGCACCCCCCCACTTT,CAISEERAPPHF
few,NA,14,TRBJ2-3,TRBV20-1,TGCAGTGCTAGTAGCGATCTAGGCACAGATACGCAGTATTTT,CSASSDLGTDTQYF
few,NA,18,TRBJ2-2,TRBV6-1,TGTGCCAGCAGTTTCTTCGGCCCGTCGAGAACGAACACCGGGGAGCTGTTTTTT,CASSFFGPSRTNTGELFF
NA,TRBD1,14,TRBJ2-5,TRBV6-1,TGTGCCAGCAGCGAACAGGGGCGCCTCGGGACCCAGTACTTC,CASSEQGRLGTQYF
few,NA,11,TRBJ2-2,TRBV6-2/TRBV6-3,TGTGCCACAGGCTTCACCGGGGAGCTGTTTTTT,CATGFTGELFF
few,NA,10,TRBJ2-2,TRBV6-1,TGTGCCAGCGGCACCGGGGAGCTGTTTTTT,CASGTGELFF
NA,NA,15,TRBJ2-1,TRBV4-1,TGCGCCAGCAGCCAAGATTCACAGGCCGACAATGAGCAGTTCTTC,CASSQDSQADNEQFF
NA,TRBD2,13,TRBJ2-7,TRBV20-1,TGCAGTGCTAGCGCTAGCGGCCTCTACGAGCAGTACTTC,CSASASGLYEQYF
NA,NA,14,TRBJ2-5,TRBV11-2,TGTGCCAGCAGCTTAGAGGGGGGCAGAGAGACCCAGTACTTC,CASSLEGGRETQYF
NA,NA,17,TRBJ2-5,TRBV7-2,TGTGCCAGCAGCTTAGAAGAGCGGAGCCCCCTCCAAGAGACCCAGTACTTC,CASSLEERSPLQETQYF
many,NA,11,TRBJ1-1,TRBV6-2/TRBV6-3,TGTGCCAGCAGTTACTCGACTGAAGCTTTCTTT,CASSYSTEAFF
few,NA,15,TRBJ2-7,TRBV20-1,TGCAGTGCTTCCACCCTCGGGGGGCTTTACTACGAGCAGTACTTC,CSASTLGGLYYEQYF
few,NA,15,TRBJ2-5,TRBV7-9,TGTGCCAGCAGCTTACACGGACAGCAGAAAGAGACCCAGTACTTC,CASSLHGQQKETQYF
NA,NA,14,TRBJ1-3,TRBV20-1,TGCAGTGCTAGTGGTCCGGGGGATGGAAACACCATATATTTT,CSASGPGDGNTIYF
few,TRBD2,15,TRBJ2-7,TRBV27,TGTGCCAGCAGTTCGGACAGCGGGAGCTCCTACGAGCAGTACTTC,CASSSDSGSSYEQYF
NA,TRBD2,15,TRBJ2-1,TRBV7-7,TGTGCTAGCAGCTTACAGCCTAGCGGAGACAATGAGCAGTTCTTC,CASSLQPSGDNEQFF
few,TRBD2,16,TRBJ2-1,TRBV15,TGTGCCACCAGCAGTACTAGCGGGGGCACCTACAATGAGCAGTTCTTC,CATSSTSGGTYNEQFF
few,NA,15,TRBJ1-5,TRBV28,TGTGCCAGCAGTTTGGGGGGCTTTGGTAATCAGCCCCAGCATTTT,CASSLGGFGNQPQHF
few,TRBD1,18,TRBJ1-3,TRBV15,TGTGCCACCAGCAGAGATCTAGGGGACAGCCGCTCTGGAAACACCATATATTTT,CATSRDLGDSRSGNTIYF
few,NA,15,TRBJ2-2,TRBV12-3/TRBV12-4,TGTGCCAGCAGTTTTAGACAGCTAAACACCGGGGAGCTGTTTTTT,CASSFRQLNTGELFF
NA,NA,15,TRBJ2-5,TRBV3-1,TGTGCCAGCAGCCAAGACCCCCGACGAAGGGAGACCCAGTACTTC,CASSQDPRRRETQYF
NA,TRBD2,14,TRBJ2-1,TRBV6-2/TRBV6-3,TGTGCCAGCAGTCCGACTAGCGGGAGGAATAAGCAGTTCTTC,CASSPTSGRNKQFF
few,TRBD2,17,TRBJ2-1,TRBV6-1,TGTGCCAGTCAGAGATCAGCGGGGGCAAGGGTACTGAATGAGCAGTTCTTC,CASQRSAGARVLNEQFF
NA,NA,15,TRBJ2-2,TRBV20-1,TGCAGTGCTAGACCTTCCGGAACTTACACCGGGGAGCTGTTTTTT,CSARPSGTYTGELFF
few,NA,14,TRBJ1-2,TRBV6-2/TRBV6-3,TGTGCCAGCAGTTACGGACAGTCTAACTATGGCTACACCTTC,CASSYGQSNYGYTF
NA,NA,15,TRBJ1-3,TRBV6-2/TRBV6-3,TGTGCCAGCAGACGTATGCTGGACTCTGGAAACACCGTATATTTT,CASRRMLDSGNTVYF
NA,NA,13,TRBJ1-5,TRBV27,TGTGCCATAGGGGGTCATGGCAATCAGCCCCAGCATTTT,CAIGGHGNQPQHF
NA,NA,16,TRBJ2-3,TRBV6-6,TGTGCCAGCAGTTACGTGCAAGGGATTAGCACAGATACGCAGTATTTT,CASSYVQGISTDTQYF
NA,NA,13,TRBJ1-2,TRBV6-1,TGTGCCAGCAGTGGGGGGGGAGACTATGGCTACGCCTTC,CASSGGGDYGYAF
NA,NA,15,TRBJ1-1,TRBV28,TGTGCCAGCAGCCCCTTCAGGGACCAGAACACTGAAGCTTTCTTT,CASSPFRDQNTEAFF
NA,NA,13,TRBJ1-4,TRBV10-3,TGTGCCATCAGTGAGAGGGAGAATGAAAAACTGTTTTTT,CAISERENEKLFF
NA,TRBD2,16,TRBJ2-5,TRBV20-1,TGCAGTGCTCCACCCCTGACTAGCGGGAGAGGAGAGACCCAGTACTTC,CSAPPLTSGRGETQYF
many,NA,12,TRBJ1-2,TRBV28,TGTGCCAGCAGCCACATCAACTATGGCTACACCTTC,CASSHINYGYTF
NA,NA,13,TRBJ1-2,TRBV24-1,TGTGCCACCAGTGCCCAGGGCCAAGGAGGCTACACCTTC,CATSAQGQGGYTF
few,TRBD1,12,TRBJ1-1,TRBV6-1,TGTGCCAGCAGCAGGACAGGGGATGAAGCTTTCTTT,CASSRTGDEAFF
few,TRBD1,15,TRBJ2-1,TRBV6-1,TGTGCCAGCAGTAACGGGGGGACAGGGGACAATGAGCAGTTCTTC,CASSNGGTGDNEQFF
few,NA,15,TRBJ1-3,TRBV4-1,TGCGCCAGCAGCCAAGATAGGTCTGTAGGAAACACCATATATTTT,CASSQDRSVGNTIYF
NA,NA,15,TRBJ2-3,TRBV4-2,TGTGCCAGCAGCTTGCAGGATAGCGGCACGGATACGCAGTATTTT,CASSLQDSGTDTQYF